The 3 T cell receptor beta chains presented below share a single source sample, sequenced in a study of regulatory T cells in long-lasting Graves disease. Construction of the TCR beta libraries employed iRepertoire HTBI primers in conjunction with Arm-PCR of CDR3 regions. MiXCR, run by TCRdb on the multiplex PCR reads, gives a single entry per CDR3 protein. The sample holds roughly 420,000 distinct CDR3 sequences, 14% seen once. The sample's time point: newly diagnosed GD, antithyroid drugs for less than 3 months. Following extraction of RNA from PBMCs, that RNA was used to make the TCR library. The sample was also linked to a second study, of T cells in Graves' hyperthyroidism and ophthalmopathy.

The sample consisted of peripheral blood mononuclear cells (PBMCs), taken at new diagnosis, from a patient treated with antithyroid drugs. The source is a woman between 45 and 65 years old with Graves disease.

There are many counts of this clonotype. The CDR3 region has the DNA TGTGCCAGCAGCATGACTAGCGGGAGTAGCCTATACGAGCAGTACTTC. This translates into CASSMTSGSSLYEQYF. The genes are TRBV3-1 and TRBJ2-7; 12 nucleotides line up with TRBD2. Germline V CDR1 and CDR2: LGHDT, YNNKEL (reference sequence). The CDR3 contains 16 residues. The junction had 9 bases not matched to a gene; V was cut back by 5 bases and J by 4 bases.

This clonotype was seen a handful of times. The rearrangement links TRBV24-1 to TRBJ2-7; tentatively, D is TRBD1 (6 bases). Trimming took off 3 bases at V and 12 bases at J, with 20 bases between the two ends. The germline gives CDR1 KGHDR, CDR2 SFDVKD. The CDR3 extends over 14 amino acids. The CDR3 reads CATSDTTGLGEWYF. CDR3 coding DNA: TGTGCCACCAGTGATACGACAGGCCTTGGGGAGTGGTACTTC.

This clonotype showed up many times. The CDR3 DNA sequence: TGTGCCAGTAGCCGAGGACAGGTAAACAATCAGCCCCAGCATTTT. This gives the protein CASSRGQVNNQPQHF. The chain employs TRBV19 and TRBJ1-5, with 7 bases lining up with TRBD1. This CDR3 spans 15 amino acids. V shed 6 bases, J shed 3 bases, and the junction held 8 bases outside the gene matches. Germline CDR1 and CDR2: LNHDA and SQIVND (reference sequence).